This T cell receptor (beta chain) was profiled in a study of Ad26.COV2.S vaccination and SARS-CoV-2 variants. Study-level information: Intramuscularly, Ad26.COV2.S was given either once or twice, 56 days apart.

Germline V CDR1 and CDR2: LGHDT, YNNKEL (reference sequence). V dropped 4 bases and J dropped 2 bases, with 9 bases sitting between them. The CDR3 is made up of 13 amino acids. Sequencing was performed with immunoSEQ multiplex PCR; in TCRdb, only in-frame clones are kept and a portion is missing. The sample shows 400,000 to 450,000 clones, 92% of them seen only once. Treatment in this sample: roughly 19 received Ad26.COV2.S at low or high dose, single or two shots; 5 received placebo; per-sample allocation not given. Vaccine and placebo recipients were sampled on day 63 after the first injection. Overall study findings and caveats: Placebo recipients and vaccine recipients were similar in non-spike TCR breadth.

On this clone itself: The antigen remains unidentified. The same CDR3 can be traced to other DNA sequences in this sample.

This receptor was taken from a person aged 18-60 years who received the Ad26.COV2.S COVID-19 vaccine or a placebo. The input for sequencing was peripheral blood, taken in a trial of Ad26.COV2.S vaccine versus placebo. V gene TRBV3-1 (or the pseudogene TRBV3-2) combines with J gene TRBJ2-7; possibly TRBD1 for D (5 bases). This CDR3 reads CASSPGPAYEQYF. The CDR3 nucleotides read TGTGCCAGCAGCCCAGGGCCGGCCTACGAGCAGTACTTC.